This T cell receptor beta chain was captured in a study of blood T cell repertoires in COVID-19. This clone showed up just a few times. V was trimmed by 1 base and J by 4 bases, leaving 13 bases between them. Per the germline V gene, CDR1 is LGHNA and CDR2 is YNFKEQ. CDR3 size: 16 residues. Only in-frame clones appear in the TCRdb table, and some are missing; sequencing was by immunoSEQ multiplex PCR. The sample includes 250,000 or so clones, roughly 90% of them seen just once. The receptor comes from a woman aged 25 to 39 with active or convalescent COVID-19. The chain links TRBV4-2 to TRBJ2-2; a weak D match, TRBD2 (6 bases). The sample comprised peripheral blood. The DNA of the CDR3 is TGTGCCAGCAGCCAAGGACTAGTCAAAGTCACCGGGGAGCTGTTTTTT. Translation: CASSQGLVKVTGELFF.